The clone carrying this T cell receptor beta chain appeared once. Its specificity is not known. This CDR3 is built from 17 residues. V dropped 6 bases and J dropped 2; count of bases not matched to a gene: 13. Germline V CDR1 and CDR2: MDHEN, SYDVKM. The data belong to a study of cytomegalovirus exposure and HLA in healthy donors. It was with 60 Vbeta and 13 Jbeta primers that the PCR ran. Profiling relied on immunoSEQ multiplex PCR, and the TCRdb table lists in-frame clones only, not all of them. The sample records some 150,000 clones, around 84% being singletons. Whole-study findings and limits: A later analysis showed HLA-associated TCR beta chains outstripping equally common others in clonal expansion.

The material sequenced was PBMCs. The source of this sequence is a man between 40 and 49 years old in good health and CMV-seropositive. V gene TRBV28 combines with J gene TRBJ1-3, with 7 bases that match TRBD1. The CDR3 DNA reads TGTGCCAGCAGACCCCGACAGGGCAGGGGGACTGGAAACACCATATATTTT. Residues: CASRPRQGRGTGNTIYF.